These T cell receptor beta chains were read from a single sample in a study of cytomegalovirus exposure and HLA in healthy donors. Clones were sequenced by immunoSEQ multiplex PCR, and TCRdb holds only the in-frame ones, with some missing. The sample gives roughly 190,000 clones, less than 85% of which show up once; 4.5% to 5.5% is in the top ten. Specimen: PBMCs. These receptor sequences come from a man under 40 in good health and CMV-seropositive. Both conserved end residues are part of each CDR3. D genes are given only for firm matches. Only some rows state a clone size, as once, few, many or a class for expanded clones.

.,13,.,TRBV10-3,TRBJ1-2,TGTGCCATCAGTGATAGGGAGGGCTATGGCTACACCTTC,CAISDREGYGYTF
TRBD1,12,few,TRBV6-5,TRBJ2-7,TGTGCCAGCAGAGACGACAGGGGCGAGCAGTACTTC,CASRDDRGEQYF
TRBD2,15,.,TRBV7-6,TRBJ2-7,TGTGCCAGCAGCACGACTAGCGGGACGGCCCACGAGCAGTACTTC,CASSTTSGTAHEQYF
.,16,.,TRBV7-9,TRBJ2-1,TGTGCCAGCAGCTTAGTGGGGCTTCTAGTGACGGCTGAGCAGTTCTTC,CASSLVGLLVTAEQFF
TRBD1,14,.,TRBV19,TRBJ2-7,TGTGCCAGTAGCACAGGGGGCGCGGGTTACGAGCAGTACTTC,CASSTGGAGYEQYF
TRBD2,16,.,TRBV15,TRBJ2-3,TGTGCCACCAGCAGGAAGTTGGGGGGGTCCACAGATACGCAGTATTTT,CATSRKLGGSTDTQYF
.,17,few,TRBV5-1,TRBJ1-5,TGCGCCAGCAGCTTGGGACCGCGGGGGGGAGTTTTGCAGCCCCAGCATTTT,CASSLGPRGGVLQPQHF
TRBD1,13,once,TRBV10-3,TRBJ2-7,TGTGCCATAAGACAGGGGTTAGCCTACGAGCAGTACTTC,CAIRQGLAYEQYF
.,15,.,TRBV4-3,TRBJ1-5,TGCGCCAGCAGTCCTCCCGGGACTACGAATCAGCCCCAGCATTTT,CASSPPGTTNQPQHF
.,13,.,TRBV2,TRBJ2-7,TGTGCCAGCAGTGAAGCGTCCGGGTACGAGCAGTACTTC,CASSEASGYEQYF
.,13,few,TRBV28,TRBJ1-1,TGTGCCAGCAGTACAGGGCGGAACACTGAAGCTTTCTTT,CASSTGRNTEAFF
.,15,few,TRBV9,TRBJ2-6,TGTGCCAGCAGCGTAGAGAGCTCTGGGGCCAACGTCCTGACTTTC,CASSVESSGANVLTF
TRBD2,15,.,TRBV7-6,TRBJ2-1,TGTGCCAGCACCGGACAAGCGGGGAGCTACAATGAGCAGTTCTTC,CASTGQAGSYNEQFF
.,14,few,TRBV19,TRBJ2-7,TGTGCCAGTAGTGAAGGGGGGGGCTCCTACGAGCAGTACTTC,CASSEGGGSYEQYF
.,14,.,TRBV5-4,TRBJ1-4,TGTGCCAGCAGACCGGACTTGGTAACTGAAAAACTGTTTTTT,CASRPDLVTEKLFF
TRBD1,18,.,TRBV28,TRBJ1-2,TGTGCCAGCAGTTTGGGCCAGCAGGGGGCGGACGCTAACTATGGCTACACCTTC,CASSLGQQGADANYGYTF
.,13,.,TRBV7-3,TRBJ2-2,TGTGCCAGCAGCCCCTCTGCCGGTGGGGAGCTGTTTTTT,CASSPSAGGELFF
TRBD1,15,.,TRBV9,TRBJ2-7,TGTGCCAGCAGCGCAGGGACAGGGGGCTACTACGAGCAGTACTTC,CASSAGTGGYYEQYF
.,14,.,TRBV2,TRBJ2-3,TGTGCCAGCACGTCGGAGCTAGGCACAGATACGCAGTATTTT,CASTSELGTDTQYF
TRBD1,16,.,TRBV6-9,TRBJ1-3,TGTGCCAGCAGTCCGGGACAGGGGAGCTCTGGAAACACCATATATTTT,CASSPGQGSSGNTIYF
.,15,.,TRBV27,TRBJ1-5,TGTGCCAGCAGTCCTCGGGGGGGCCACAATCAGCCCCAGCATTTT,CASSPRGGHNQPQHF
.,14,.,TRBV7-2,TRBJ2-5,TGTGCCAGCAGCTTAGCGCGGGCAGGAGAGACCCAGTACTTC,CASSLARAGETQYF
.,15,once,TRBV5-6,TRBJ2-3,TGTGCCAGCAGCTTTGGCCGGGGTGGCACAGATACGCAGTATTTT,CASSFGRGGTDTQYF
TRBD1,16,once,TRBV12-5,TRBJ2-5,TGTGCTAGTGGTTTTCAAGGACAGGGGACCCAAGAGACCCAGTACTTC,CASGFQGQGTQETQYF
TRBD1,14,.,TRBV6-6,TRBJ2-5,TGTGCCAGCAGTTCCCAGGGGGCGTATGAGACCCAGTACTTC,CASSSQGAYETQYF
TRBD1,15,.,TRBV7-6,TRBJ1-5,TGTGCCAGCAGCTCACGGACAGGAAGCAATCAGCCCCAGCATTTT,CASSSRTGSNQPQHF
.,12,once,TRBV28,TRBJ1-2,TGTGCCAGCAGTTTACTCGAGGTTGGCTACACCTTC,CASSLLEVGYTF
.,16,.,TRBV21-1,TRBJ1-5,TGTGCCAGCAGCACCCAATGCATGACAGGGGATCAGCCCCAGCATTTT,CASSTQCMTGDQPQHF
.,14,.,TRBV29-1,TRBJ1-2,TGCAGCGTGGGGGTAGGGGGGGCCAACTATGGCTACACCTTC,CSVGVGGANYGYTF
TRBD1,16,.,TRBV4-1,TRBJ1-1,TGCGCCAGCAGCCAAGATCCCCGGGACAGCTACACTGAAGCTTTCTTT,CASSQDPRDSYTEAFF
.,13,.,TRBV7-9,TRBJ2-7,TGTGCCAGCAGCCGGGACTTAGTAAACCAGCAGTACTTC,CASSRDLVNQQYF